This T cell receptor beta chain was documented in a study of blood T cells in healthy people across ages. PCR was performed a second time for about 7 to 11 cycles using a sample-barcoded 5' primer and a J-beta primer mix. Via MiXCR, TCRdb re-called the 5' RACE reads, giving one row per CDR3 protein. The profile shows more than 800,000 distinct CDR3 sequences, around 45% of them singletons. This CDR3 contains 15 residues. Germline V CDR1 and CDR2: KGHSY, FQNENV. Unmatched junction bases numbered 9, after V lost 7 bases and J lost 2 bases. This clonotype was sampled from a woman aged 60 to 75 in good health. Sequencing used blood. This rearrangement joins TRBV16 to TRBJ2-3; 7 bases agree with TRBD1. The CDR3 here is CASTPRQGVTDTQYF. CDR3 DNA: TGTGCCAGCACGCCCCGACAGGGTGTCACAGATACGCAGTATTTT.